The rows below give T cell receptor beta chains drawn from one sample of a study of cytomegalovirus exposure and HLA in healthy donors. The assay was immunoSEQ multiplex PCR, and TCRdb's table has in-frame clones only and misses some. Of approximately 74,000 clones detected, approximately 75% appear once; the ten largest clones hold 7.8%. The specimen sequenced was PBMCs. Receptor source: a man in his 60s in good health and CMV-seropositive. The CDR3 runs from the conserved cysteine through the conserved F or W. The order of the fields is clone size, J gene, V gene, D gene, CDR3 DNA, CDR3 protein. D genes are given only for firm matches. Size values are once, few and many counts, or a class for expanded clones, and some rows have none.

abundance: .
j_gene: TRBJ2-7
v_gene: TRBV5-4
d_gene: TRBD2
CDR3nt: TGTGCCAGCAGTCCAACTAGCGGGAGTTCCTACGAGCAGTACTTC
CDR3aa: CASSPTSGSSYEQYF

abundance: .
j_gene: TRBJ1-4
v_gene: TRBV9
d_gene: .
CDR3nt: TGTGCCAGCAGCGTTACTGGGAGCGGGGAAAAACTGTTTTTT
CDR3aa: CASSVTGSGEKLFF

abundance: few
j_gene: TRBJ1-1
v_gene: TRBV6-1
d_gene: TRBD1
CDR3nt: TGTGCCAGCAGTTTAGGGGGCATATACACTGAAGCTTTCTTT
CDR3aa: CASSLGGIYTEAFF

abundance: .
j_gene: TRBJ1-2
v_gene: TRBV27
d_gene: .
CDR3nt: TGTGCCAGCAGTTTGTTCGGGGTAGGGTGGGCTGTCTACACCTTC
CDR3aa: CASSLFGVGWAVYTF

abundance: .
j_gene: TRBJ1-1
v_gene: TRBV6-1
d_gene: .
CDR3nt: TGTGCCAGCCAGGGGAACACTGAAGCTTTCTTT
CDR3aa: CASQGNTEAFF

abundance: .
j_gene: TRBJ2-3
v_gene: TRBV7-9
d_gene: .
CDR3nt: TGTGCCAGCAGCTTTGGTGGAGAAACAGATACGCAGTATTTT
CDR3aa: CASSFGGETDTQYF

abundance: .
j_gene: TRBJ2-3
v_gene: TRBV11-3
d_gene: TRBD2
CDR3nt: TGTGCCAGCAGCTTAGATCTGGCTAGCGGGCTCACAGATACGCAGTATTTT
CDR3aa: CASSLDLASGLTDTQYF

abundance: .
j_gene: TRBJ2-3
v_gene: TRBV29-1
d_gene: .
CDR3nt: TGCAGCGTTGCACGGTCAGCGGGCACAGATACGCAGTATTTT
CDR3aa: CSVARSAGTDTQYF

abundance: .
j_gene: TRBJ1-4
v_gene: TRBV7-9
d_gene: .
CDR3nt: TGTGCCAGCAGTCCACTAACAGGGTCCTCTAATGAAAAACTGTTTTTT
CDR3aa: CASSPLTGSSNEKLFF

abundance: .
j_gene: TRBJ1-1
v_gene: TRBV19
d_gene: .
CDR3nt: TGTGCCAGTAGTATAGCTAGGCAGCCGGAAGCTTTCTTT
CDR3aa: CASSIARQPEAFF

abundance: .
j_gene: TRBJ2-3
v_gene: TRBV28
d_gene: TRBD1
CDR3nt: TGTGCCAGCAGTCCACCTAACAGGGGTTACACAGATACGCAGTATTTT
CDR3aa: CASSPPNRGYTDTQYF

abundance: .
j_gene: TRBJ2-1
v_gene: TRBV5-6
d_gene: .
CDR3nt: TGTGCCAGCAGCTTGGACAGCTACAATGAGCAGTTCTTC
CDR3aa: CASSLDSYNEQFF

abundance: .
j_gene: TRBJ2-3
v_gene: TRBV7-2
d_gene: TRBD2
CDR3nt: TGTGCCAGCAGCTTAGCGGGCGGGAGGAGCGGAGATGCGCAGTATTTT
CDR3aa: CASSLAGGRSGDAQYF

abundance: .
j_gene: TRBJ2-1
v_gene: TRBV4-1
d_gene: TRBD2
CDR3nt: TGCGCCAGCAGCCAAGGCGCTAGCGGGAGACCCAATGAGCAGTTCTTC
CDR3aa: CASSQGASGRPNEQFF